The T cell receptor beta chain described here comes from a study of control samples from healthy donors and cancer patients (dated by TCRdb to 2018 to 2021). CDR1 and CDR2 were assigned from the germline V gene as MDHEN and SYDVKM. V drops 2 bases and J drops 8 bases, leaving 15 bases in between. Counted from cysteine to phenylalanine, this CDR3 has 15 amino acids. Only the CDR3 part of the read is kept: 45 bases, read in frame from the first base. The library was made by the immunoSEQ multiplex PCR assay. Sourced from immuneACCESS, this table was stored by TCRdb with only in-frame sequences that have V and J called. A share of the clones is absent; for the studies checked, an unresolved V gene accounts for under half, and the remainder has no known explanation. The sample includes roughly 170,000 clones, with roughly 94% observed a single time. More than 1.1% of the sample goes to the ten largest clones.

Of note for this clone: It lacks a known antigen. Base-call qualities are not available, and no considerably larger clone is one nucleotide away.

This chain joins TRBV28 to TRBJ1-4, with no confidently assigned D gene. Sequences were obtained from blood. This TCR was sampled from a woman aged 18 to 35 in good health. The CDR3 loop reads CASSLGPRTVEKLFF. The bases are TGTGCCAGCAGTTTAGGCCCAAGGACGGTGGAAAAACTGTTTTTT.